The rows below give T cell receptor beta chains drawn from one sample of a study of T cell responses to AZD1222 COVID-19 vaccine. The data were produced by immunoSEQ multiplex PCR, yet TCRdb's version contains in-frame clones alone and is incomplete. The data contain more than 150,000 clones, around 89% of them singletons. The sequencing here drew on peripheral blood, taken on day 0 of AZD1222 vaccination. All receptors come from an adult in good health. Each CDR3 is given with its conserved first and last residue. D genes are given only for firm matches. Not all rows give a size; the values are once, few, many and, for expanded clones, a class.

CDR3nt: TGCGCCAGCAGCGGGGACAGCTCTGGAAACACCATATATTTT
CDR3aa: CASSGDSSGNTIYF
abundance: once
j_gene: TRBJ1-3
v_gene: TRBV5-1
d_gene: TRBD1

CDR3nt: TGTGCCAGCAGCCAAGAGGCCAGGGGAAGGGACACCGGGGAGCTGTTTTTT
CDR3aa: CASSQEARGRDTGELFF
abundance: .
j_gene: TRBJ2-2
v_gene: TRBV3-1/TRBV3-2
d_gene: .

CDR3nt: TGTGCCAGCAGCCCAGCGCGGGGGGGTGGAAACACCATATATTTT
CDR3aa: CASSPARGGGNTIYF
abundance: .
j_gene: TRBJ1-3
v_gene: TRBV3-1/TRBV3-2
d_gene: .

CDR3nt: TGTGCCAGCAGCTTGGACGTATCCTCCTACAATGAGCAGTTCTTC
CDR3aa: CASSLDVSSYNEQFF
abundance: .
j_gene: TRBJ2-1
v_gene: TRBV7-9
d_gene: .

CDR3nt: TGTGCCAGCAGCGTAGCAGGGGGATCTGGAACAGATACGCAGTATTTT
CDR3aa: CASSVAGGSGTDTQYF
abundance: .
j_gene: TRBJ2-3
v_gene: TRBV9
d_gene: TRBD1

CDR3nt: TGTGCCAGCAGGCTGGGGGGGGTAAGCAGAGCTTTCTTT
CDR3aa: CASRLGGVSRAFF
abundance: .
j_gene: TRBJ1-1
v_gene: TRBV12-3/TRBV12-4
d_gene: .

CDR3nt: TGTGCCAGCAGACGGACAGGGGATAGCAATCAGCCCCAGCATTTT
CDR3aa: CASRRTGDSNQPQHF
abundance: .
j_gene: TRBJ1-5
v_gene: TRBV2
d_gene: TRBD1

CDR3nt: TGCGCCAGCAGCCCCGGTTCCTCTGGGGCCAACGTCCTGACTTTC
CDR3aa: CASSPGSSGANVLTF
abundance: .
j_gene: TRBJ2-6
v_gene: TRBV5-1
d_gene: .

CDR3nt: TGTGCCAGCAGCCAAGACCATACAGGGATGAATTCACCCCTCCACTTT
CDR3aa: CASSQDHTGMNSPLHF
abundance: .
j_gene: TRBJ1-6
v_gene: TRBV4-2
d_gene: .

CDR3nt: TGTGCCAGCAGAGAATCCGGACAGGGGGTGGCCGGGGAGCTGTTTTTT
CDR3aa: CASRESGQGVAGELFF
abundance: .
j_gene: TRBJ2-2
v_gene: TRBV2
d_gene: TRBD1

CDR3nt: TGTGCCTGGTCCCGGGACTCCTACGAGCAGTACTTC
CDR3aa: CAWSRDSYEQYF
abundance: .
j_gene: TRBJ2-7
v_gene: TRBV30
d_gene: .

CDR3nt: TGCGCCAGCAGCCAAGAAAAGGCGGGGGCTAGTTCACCCCTCCACTTT
CDR3aa: CASSQEKAGASSPLHF
abundance: .
j_gene: TRBJ1-6
v_gene: TRBV4-3
d_gene: .

CDR3nt: TGCGCCAGCAGCCTAGTTGGGGGCCAGGGTAATTCACCCCTCCACTTT
CDR3aa: CASSLVGGQGNSPLHF
abundance: .
j_gene: TRBJ1-6
v_gene: TRBV4-1
d_gene: .

CDR3nt: TGTGCCAGCAGCAGACTAGCGGGAGGGAATGAGCAGTTCTTC
CDR3aa: CASSRLAGGNEQFF
abundance: .
j_gene: TRBJ2-1
v_gene: TRBV7-2
d_gene: TRBD2

CDR3nt: TGTGCCAGCCTTGACAGGGGGCGCGTGAGCACCGGGGAGCTGTTTTTT
CDR3aa: CASLDRGRVSTGELFF
abundance: .
j_gene: TRBJ2-2
v_gene: TRBV10-3
d_gene: TRBD1

CDR3nt: TGCAGCGTTGAAGGGGCCCGGAATCAGCCCCAGCATTTT
CDR3aa: CSVEGARNQPQHF
abundance: .
j_gene: TRBJ1-5
v_gene: TRBV29-1
d_gene: .

CDR3nt: TGTGCCATCAGTGAGTCGGGACAGGGCGATGGCTACACCTTC
CDR3aa: CAISESGQGDGYTF
abundance: .
j_gene: TRBJ1-2
v_gene: TRBV10-3
d_gene: TRBD1

CDR3nt: TGTGCCAGTAGTACCACCGGACGGAATGGCTACACCTTC
CDR3aa: CASSTTGRNGYTF
abundance: .
j_gene: TRBJ1-2
v_gene: TRBV19
d_gene: .

CDR3nt: TGTGCCTGGAGTACCCTTTGGGGATTTGGCACTGAAGCTTTCTTT
CDR3aa: CAWSTLWGFGTEAFF
abundance: .
j_gene: TRBJ1-1
v_gene: TRBV30
d_gene: .

CDR3nt: TGTGCCAGCAGCAAAGTGGCAGCCCCGCCCTCTGGGGCCAACGTCCTGACTTTC
CDR3aa: CASSKVAAPPSGANVLTF
abundance: .
j_gene: TRBJ2-6
v_gene: TRBV21-1
d_gene: .

CDR3nt: TGTGCCAGCACCTTGGACAGGTCGGATGAAAAACTGTTTTTT
CDR3aa: CASTLDRSDEKLFF
abundance: .
j_gene: TRBJ1-4
v_gene: TRBV7-9
d_gene: TRBD1

CDR3nt: TGTGCCAGCAGCTTAGATATCGGCTCTGGAAACACCATATATTTT
CDR3aa: CASSLDIGSGNTIYF
abundance: .
j_gene: TRBJ1-3
v_gene: TRBV11-2
d_gene: .

CDR3nt: TGTGCCAGCAGAGCTCAGATTACCGGGGAGCTGTTTTTT
CDR3aa: CASRAQITGELFF
abundance: .
j_gene: TRBJ2-2
v_gene: TRBV6-5
d_gene: .

CDR3nt: TGTGCCAGCAGTGAAGTCCCAGGCTCTAGCACAGATACGCAGTATTTT
CDR3aa: CASSEVPGSSTDTQYF
abundance: .
j_gene: TRBJ2-3
v_gene: TRBV6-1
d_gene: .

CDR3nt: TGTGCCAGCAGCCTAAACAGGGTCGCTGAAGCTTTCTTT
CDR3aa: CASSLNRVAEAFF
abundance: .
j_gene: TRBJ1-1
v_gene: TRBV5-8
d_gene: .

CDR3nt: TGCGCCAGCAGCCAAGACCGGGGCGGAGGGTCCCTCCACTTT
CDR3aa: CASSQDRGGGSLHF
abundance: .
j_gene: TRBJ1-6
v_gene: TRBV4-1
d_gene: .

CDR3nt: TGTGCCAGTACCCCCAGGGGGAGTGGGCTGAATCAGCCCCAGCATTTT
CDR3aa: CASTPRGSGLNQPQHF
abundance: .
j_gene: TRBJ1-5
v_gene: TRBV19
d_gene: TRBD1

CDR3nt: TGCGCCAGCAGCTTGAGCACAGGGCGAGCCTACGAGCAGTACTTC
CDR3aa: CASSLSTGRAYEQYF
abundance: .
j_gene: TRBJ2-7
v_gene: TRBV5-1
d_gene: .

CDR3nt: TGTGCCAGCAGCTTAGCCTCCGCCGGTAATGAAAAACTGTTTTTT
CDR3aa: CASSLASAGNEKLFF
abundance: .
j_gene: TRBJ1-4
v_gene: TRBV7-9
d_gene: .

CDR3nt: TGTGCCAGCGGAGGGGCGGGCCTCAATCAGCCCCAGCATTTT
CDR3aa: CASGGAGLNQPQHF
abundance: .
j_gene: TRBJ1-5
v_gene: TRBV28
d_gene: .

CDR3nt: TGTGCCAGCAGTGAACAGGGGTACCTGAACACTGAAGCTTTCTTT
CDR3aa: CASSEQGYLNTEAFF
abundance: .
j_gene: TRBJ1-1
v_gene: TRBV2
d_gene: .

CDR3nt: TGTGCCAGCAACCCCCTCGGGTCTGGAAACACCATATATTTT
CDR3aa: CASNPLGSGNTIYF
abundance: once
j_gene: TRBJ1-3
v_gene: TRBV28
d_gene: .

CDR3nt: TGTGCCAGCAGCCCGCGCCCGTTGGATACGCAGTATTTT
CDR3aa: CASSPRPLDTQYF
abundance: .
j_gene: TRBJ2-3
v_gene: TRBV5-4
d_gene: .

CDR3nt: TGTGCCAGCAGTGAAACTCCTGCCACAGCGAATAGCAATCAGCCCCAGCATTTT
CDR3aa: CASSETPATANSNQPQHF
abundance: .
j_gene: TRBJ1-5
v_gene: TRBV2
d_gene: .

CDR3nt: TGCGCCAGCAGCTTGGCTGGGACAGGGCGCTGGGGCTACACCTTC
CDR3aa: CASSLAGTGRWGYTF
abundance: .
j_gene: TRBJ1-2
v_gene: TRBV5-1
d_gene: TRBD1

CDR3nt: TGTGCCAGCAGCCAAGAGGGGACAGACTACGAGCAGTACTTC
CDR3aa: CASSQEGTDYEQYF
abundance: .
j_gene: TRBJ2-7
v_gene: TRBV3-1/TRBV3-2
d_gene: TRBD1

CDR3nt: TGTGCCAGTAGTATAACGACAGGGGCAGGGACCTACGAGCAGTACTTC
CDR3aa: CASSITTGAGTYEQYF
abundance: once
j_gene: TRBJ2-7
v_gene: TRBV19
d_gene: TRBD1

CDR3nt: TGTGCCAGCTCCGGCCCCTTCTCATCCGGGACACGAGCTAACTATGGCTACACCTTC
CDR3aa: CASSGPFSSGTRANYGYTF
abundance: .
j_gene: TRBJ1-2
v_gene: TRBV28
d_gene: .

CDR3nt: TGTGCCAGCACGGGTGGCCCCTATGGCTACACCTTC
CDR3aa: CASTGGPYGYTF
abundance: .
j_gene: TRBJ1-2
v_gene: TRBV5-8
d_gene: .

CDR3nt: TGTGCCAGCAGTGCCCGAGGGGCCAACTCTGGAAACACCATATATTTT
CDR3aa: CASSARGANSGNTIYF
abundance: few
j_gene: TRBJ1-3
v_gene: TRBV6-1
d_gene: .

CDR3nt: TGTGCCTGCGCATCCCGGACAGGGCGTACCTACGAGCAGTACTTC
CDR3aa: CACASRTGRTYEQYF
abundance: .
j_gene: TRBJ2-7
v_gene: TRBV30
d_gene: TRBD1

CDR3nt: TGCAGCGTCGCTTACAATGAGCAGTTCTTC
CDR3aa: CSVAYNEQFF
abundance: .
j_gene: TRBJ2-1
v_gene: TRBV29-1
d_gene: .

CDR3nt: TGTGCCAGCAGTTTTCCCAGGAAAGCCGGGGAGCTGTTTTTT
CDR3aa: CASSFPRKAGELFF
abundance: .
j_gene: TRBJ2-2
v_gene: TRBV28
d_gene: .

CDR3nt: TGTGCCATCAGTGAGTGTTGTCTGGTCAGTACCTACGAGCAGTACTTC
CDR3aa: CAISECCLVSTYEQYF
abundance: .
j_gene: TRBJ2-7
v_gene: TRBV10-3
d_gene: .

CDR3nt: TGTGCCAGCAGCCAAGTACAGGCCGTCGGATCACCCCTCCACTTT
CDR3aa: CASSQVQAVGSPLHF
abundance: .
j_gene: TRBJ1-6
v_gene: TRBV3-1/TRBV3-2
d_gene: .

CDR3nt: TGTGCCAGCAGCGTAGACGGCGGGGGGCAATACAATGAGCAGTTCTTC
CDR3aa: CASSVDGGGQYNEQFF
abundance: .
j_gene: TRBJ2-1
v_gene: TRBV9
d_gene: TRBD2